This T cell receptor beta chain comes out of a study of T cells in Graves' hyperthyroidism and ophthalmopathy (dated by TCRdb to between 2018 and 2020). Broadly, across the study: Peripheral blood samples were taken at initial diagnosis, before any treatment was given. To identify TCR V-J signatures that set the groups apart, the researchers used a discovery cohort of 100 patients, made up of around 40 with Graves' ophthalmopathy and about 59 with stable Graves' hyperthyroidism. An independent validation cohort of 18 to 20 hyperthyroidism patients and roughly 16 patients who later progressed to ophthalmopathy tested prospective prediction of ophthalmopathy. The 90 or so discovery patients were randomly split 7:3 into training and test sets. In several Graves' hyperthyroidism patients, the study also compared T-cell repertoires from thyroid tissue with T-cell repertoires from blood. After blood sampling, hyperthyroidism patients were treated with methimazole at a starting dose of 30 mg daily, and ophthalmopathy patients were treated with high-dose intravenous methylprednisolone. The paper reports TCR Vbeta CDR3 sequencing of roughly 140 peripheral blood samples: 40 to 45 ophthalmopathy, 75 to 80 hyperthyroidism and roughly 17 progressor patients.

Hyperthyroidism patients were newly diagnosed, had a disease duration of under 2 months, and were aged 18 to 65 years. Patients with uncontrolled infections, other autoimmune diseases, pregnancy or lactation were excluded. Clinical symptoms, serum thyroxine and TRAb, thyroid ultrasound, and orbital computed tomography formed the basis for the diagnoses. For progressor patients, blood was drawn at the first diagnosis of hyperthyroidism, before any ophthalmopathy symptoms had appeared. PBMCs were separated from 10 ml of fresh peripheral blood using Ficoll-Paque density gradient centrifugation. Progressor patients were first diagnosed with Graves' hyperthyroidism and then developed ophthalmopathy during follow-up. Total RNA was extracted with Trizol reagent, and quality was checked on an Agilent 2100 Bioanalyzer. This clonotype has ten or more counts. Its antigen has not been determined. Base-call qualities are not available, and no considerably larger clone is one nucleotide away.

V is clipped by 8 bases and J by 0 bases, and the sequence between their germline boundaries is 11 bases long. The CDR3 runs 14 residues from the cysteine to the phenylalanine. The read is trimmed to its CDR3 DNA, 42 bases read in frame from base 1. Reading the germline V gene gives CDR1 LGHNT and CDR2 FRNRAP. The research as a whole found: Most expanded thyroid clonotypes (frequency above 0.001) were also detected in blood, a finding suggesting that blood repertoires may reflect thyroid immune responses. A 13 V-J signature model separated ophthalmopathy from stable hyperthyroidism, with 87.88% sensitivity and about 81% specificity in cross-validation and 80%/75% in testing. In validation, the model predicted progression to ophthalmopathy a median of around six months before onset, with around 70% sensitivity and roughly 77% specificity. No statistical method was used to set the sample size in advance, and investigators knew the group allocation.

TCR beta CDR3 regions were amplified from RNA transcripts. The first round of RT-PCR for the TCR CDR3 was performed with the HTBI primer set and the Qiagen OneStep RT-PCR kit. Libraries were constructed in a second round of multiplex PCR, after which size selection and purification were carried out. Sequencing of the libraries was done on an Illumina HiSeq2000 using paired-end 100 bp reads. As for the original processing: Raw data were processed with SOAPnuke, discarding reads with adapters, uncalled bases, mean Phred below 15, or no exact constant-primer or identifier match. High-quality paired reads were merged using COPE v1.2.5, and each unique nucleotide sequence was defined as a clonotype. Clonotypes were aligned to IMGT TRBV, TRBD and TRBJ reference segments using MiTCR v1.1. Analysis was restricted to V-J combinations with a frequency above 0.0001, which covered just over 98% of repertoires. The TCS score was defined as the ratio of F50 (clonal expansion) to E x V (chaos), calculated using BLOSUM62-based TCRdist between CDR3 peptides within each V-J. Welch's t-statistics and random forest reduced some 510 V-J features to 10 to 15, which were used in a naive Bayes classifier (R e1071). The public reads were reanalyzed by TCRdb: fastp trimming at Q25, MiXCR alignment, in-frame beta chains only. Under each unique CDR3 protein, matching rows form one entry showing the most common genes and DNA. The V and J calls, along with clone size, are taken from TCRdb and not from the paper's own processing. In all, the sample holds fewer than 900,000 distinct CDR3 sequences, and over 15% of those were seen once. Around 15% of the sample comes from the top ten.

The clonotype originates from a woman aged 45-60 years with Graves' hyperthyroidism that later progressed to Graves' ophthalmopathy. This chain joins TRBV12-5 to TRBJ2-1, with the D gene uncertain. The sample consisted of blood. For the CDR3, the sequence is CASYLQSSYNEQFF. Read as DNA, the sequence is TGTGCTAGTTATCTCCAGAGCTCCTACAATGAGCAGTTCTTC.